This T cell receptor (beta chain) was profiled in a study of blood T cell repertoires in COVID-19. Repertoires were generated with immunoSEQ multiplex PCR, while TCRdb's copy carries only in-frame clones and drops some. The profile shows about 160,000 clones, roughly 89% of them singletons. Germline loops: CDR1 SGHNT, CDR2 YYREEE (reference sequence). With V trimmed by 0 bases and J by 10 bases, 4 bases remained unmatched. CDR3 length: 12 residues. The TCR originated in a woman in her 70s with COVID-19, enrolled during active disease. The sequencing sample was made of peripheral blood. The chain carries TRBV5-4 and TRBJ2-7; TRBD2 matches at 7 bases. For the CDR3, the DNA is TGTGCCAGCAGCTTGGTTTCGGGGGGTCAGTACTTC. Translation gives CASSLVSGGQYF.